Below, 32 T cell receptor beta chains from the same sample are listed, as sequenced in a study of vaccination effects on CD4 cells after COVID-19. Before sequencing took place, the ViraFEST assay used viral peptide pools to expand antigen-specific CD4+ T cells. Cultured cells yielded isolated CD4+ T cells after about ten days. Participants completed two doses of the BNT162b2 or mRNA-1273 vaccine. These receptors' antigens are unknown. TCRdb's copy holds only in-frame clones and misses some; the assay was immunoSEQ multiplex PCR. The data hold approximately 30,000 clones, with 82% observed a single time. The sample was CD4+ T cells from PBMCs cultured with HCoV-NL63 spike peptides, taken after COVID-19 vaccination. These receptors were taken from a human donor who received a COVID-19 vaccine. Some clones in this sample may be carry-over from other donors' samples.

This chain connects TRBV24-1 to TRBJ1-2, with TRBD1 identical over 12 bases. Germline CDR1 and CDR2: KGHDR and SFDVKD. Trimming removed 9 bases from V and 3 bases from J; junction bases left unmatched: 13. The CDR3 loop spans 17 amino acids. CDR3 sequence: CATRVDGDRGRYYGYTF. The CDR3 nucleotides are TGTGCCACCCGTGTCGATGGGGACAGGGGGCGATACTATGGCTACACCTTC.

The rearrangement joins TRBV27 to TRBJ2-1; no clear D gene. CDR1 is MNHEY, CDR2 SMNVEV, per germline (reference sequence). The V end lost 2 bases, the J end lost 3 bases, and 17 bases lay between the germline ends. This CDR3 contains 17 residues. This chain's CDR3 is CASSLRAPRGSYNEQFF. The CDR3 coding sequence is TGTGCCAGCAGTTTAAGGGCCCCTAGAGGCAGCTACAATGAGCAGTTCTTC.

V and J are TRBV18 and TRBJ1-2; 12 nucleotides match TRBD1. This CDR3 has 15 residues. V trimming: 3 bases; J trimming: 4 bases; junction bases outside the gene matches: 3. Germline loops: CDR1 KGHSH, CDR2 LQKENI. CDR3 protein: CASSPGQGAGYGYTF. The CDR3 bases are TGTGCCAGCTCACCGGGACAGGGGGCCGGCTATGGCTACACCTTC.

The rearrangement joins TRBV4-1 to TRBJ2-3; 9 positions agree with TRBD1. The V gene end was trimmed by 1 base and the J gene end by 5 bases; junction bases not matched to a gene: 7. Germline CDR1 reads MGHRA; CDR2 reads YSYEKL. The CDR3 has 16 amino acids. Written as DNA, the CDR3 is TGCGCCAGCAGCCAAGCCGGGACAGGGTACGGAGATACGCAGTATTTT. Translating it yields CASSQAGTGYGDTQYF.

This clone was seen a handful of times. The chain links TRBV5-1 to TRBJ1-3; tentatively, D is TRBD1 (6 bases). Germline CDR1 reads SGHRS; CDR2 reads YFSETQ. Trimming took off 4 bases at V and 2 bases at J, with 16 bases between the two ends. The CDR3 consists of 16 residues. This CDR3 reads CASSDPTGWAGNTIYF. The CDR3, as DNA: TGCGCCAGCAGCGACCCGACAGGCTGGGCTGGAAACACCATATATTTT.

The chain couples TRBV3-1 (or the pseudogene TRBV3-2) to TRBJ2-2; the match to TRBD2 covers 12 bases. The CDR3 extends over 16 amino acids. Germline CDR1 LGHDT, CDR2 YNNKEL (reference sequence). With V trimmed by 4 bases and J by 3 bases, 3 bases remained unmatched. CDR3 nucleotides: TGTGCCAGCAGCCCTACTAGCGGGAGGTACACCGGGGAGCTGTTTTTT. It translates to CASSPTSGRYTGELFF.

J is TRBJ2-5 and V is TRBV18; D tentatively fits TRBD1 or TRBD2 (5 bases each). Trimming cost V 0 bases and J 0 bases, with 8 bases left between them. CDR1 and CDR2 (germline): KGHSH, LQKENI. The CDR3 length is 15 residues. Written as DNA, the CDR3 is TGTGCCAGCTCACCACCGGGGGTCAACCAAGAGACCCAGTACTTC. Translated, it gives CASSPPGVNQETQYF.

V and J are TRBV28 and TRBJ1-5; the match to TRBD1 covers 9 bases. The V gene's germline CDR1 is MDHEN and CDR2 SYDVKM. The CDR3 runs 14 residues. The ends lost 5 bases at V and 6 bases at J; junction bases unmatched: 5. The CDR3 DNA follows: TGTGCCAGCAGTATTACAGGGGGCGTTCAGCCCCAGCATTTT. This codes for CASSITGGVQPQHF.

A word on this clone: This same CDR3 is encoded by further DNA sequences in the sample. This chain joins TRBV30 and TRBJ1-2, with D unclear. This CDR3 is built from 12 residues. Trimming left V 2 bases short and J 4 bases short, with 8 bases between. Germline V lookup: CDR1 GTSNPN, CDR2 SVGIG (reference sequence). The CDR3 region has the DNA TGTGCCTGGAGTTTGGGAGGCTATGGCTACACCTTC. It encodes CAWSLGGYGYTF. The whole variable domain, filled in from reference TRBV30 and TRBJ1-2, reads SQTIHQWPATLVQPVGSPLSLECTVEGTSNPNLYWYRQAAGRGLQLLFYSVGIGQISSEVPQNLSASRPQDRQFILSSKKLLLSDSGFYLCAWSLGGYGYTFGSGTRLTVV.

This chain uses TRBV30 with TRBJ2-2; TRBD2 aligns across 11 bases. Germline V gene data show CDR1 as GTSNPN and CDR2 as SVGIG (reference sequence). V lost 4 bases and J lost 8; bases outside the gene matches: 3. The CDR3 has 13 residues. The CDR3 DNA sequence: TGTGCCTGGACTAGCGGGGGGCCAGGGGAGCTGTTTTTT. This codes for CAWTSGGPGELFF.

V and J are TRBV4-1 and TRBJ2-7; 8 nucleotides agree with TRBD2. The CDR3 covers 15 residues. The germline V gene has CDR1 MGHRA and CDR2 YSYEKL. V gave up 1 base and J gave up 6 bases; unmatched junction bases: 8. The CDR3 here is CASSQGHGGAAEQYV. CDR3 nucleotide sequence: TGCGCCAGCAGCCAAGGGCACGGGGGGGCTGCCGAGCAGTACGTC.

This clone has only a few counts. J is TRBJ2-1 and V is TRBV7-2; 10 bases are shared with TRBD2. Losses at the gene ends were 7 bases for V and 10 bases for J; bases not matched to a gene: 7. There are 13 residues in the CDR3. The germline CDR1 and CDR2 sequences are SGHTA and FQGNSA. CDR3 residues: CASTIAGGGEQFF. The CDR3, as DNA: TGTGCCAGCACCATAGCGGGGGGTGGGGAGCAGTTCTTC.

The chain has TRBV3-1 (or the pseudogene TRBV3-2) and TRBJ2-1; D is uncertain. V shed 1 base and J shed 10 bases, with 5 bases lying between them. CDR1 and CDR2 from the germline V gene are LGHDT and YNNKEL (reference sequence). This CDR3 is 11 amino acids long. In DNA, the CDR3 is TGTGCCAGCAGCCAAGCATTAGAGCAGTTCTTC. Protein: CASSQALEQFF.

J is TRBJ1-1 and V is TRBV10-3, with 11 nucleotides matching TRBD1. Germline V lookup: CDR1 ENHRY, CDR2 SYGVKD. CDR3 size: 13 residues. The V segment lost 6 bases and the J segment 5 bases; nucleotides outside the gene matches: 2. CDR3 DNA: TGTGCCATCAGGGGACAGGGGGGAACTGAAGCTTTCTTT. Translating it yields CAIRGQGGTEAFF.

The gene calls are TRBV6-1 and TRBJ1-5; D unclear. Per germline, CDR1 MNHNS and CDR2 SASEGT. Between the trimmed V and J ends, which lost 2 bases and 4 bases, there was a span of 9 bases. This CDR3 is 14 amino acids long. The CDR3 here is CASSEMRANQPQHF. In DNA form, the CDR3 reads TGTGCCAGCAGTGAAATGAGGGCTAATCAGCCCCAGCATTTT.

The chain carries TRBV7-3 and TRBJ2-1; TRBD2 matches at 15 bases. After removal of 4 bases from V and 5 bases from J, the junction contained 6 bases not matched to a gene. The germline gives CDR1 SGHTA, CDR2 FQGTGA. This CDR3 comprises 17 residues. CDR3 region: CASSSGLAGGGNNEQFF. The DNA for the CDR3 is TGTGCCAGCAGCTCGGGACTAGCGGGGGGAGGGAACAATGAGCAGTTCTTC. Filled out from reference TRBV7-3 and TRBJ2-1, the complete variable domain reads GAGVSQTPSNKVTEKGKYVELRCDPISGHTALYWYRQSLGQGPEFLIYFQGTGAADDSGLPNDRFFAVRPEGSVSTLKIQRTERGDSAVYLCASSSGLAGGGNNEQFFGPGTRLTVL.

The J gene is TRBJ2-6, the V gene TRBV6-2 or TRBV6-3; no clear D. There are 17 residues in the CDR3. Germline values: CDR1 MNHEY, CDR2 SVGEGT. Trimming removed 3 bases at V and 0 bases at J, with 12 bases between. DNA of the CDR3: TGTGCCAGCAGTTATGGCGGATCCCCCTCTGGGGCCAACGTCCTGACTTTC. Protein: CASSYGGSPSGANVLTF.

The chain is built from TRBV29-1 and TRBJ2-5; 8 positions match TRBD1. This CDR3 has 12 amino acids. Germline V gene lookup returns CDR1 SQVTM and CDR2 ANQGSEA. Trimming removed 7 bases from V and 2 bases from J; junction bases left unmatched: 3. CDR3 bases: TGCAGCGCTAGGACAGGGCAAGAGACCCAGTACTTC. Its translation is CSARTGQETQYF.

This chain joins TRBV12-5 and TRBJ1-4, with 8 bases identical to TRBD1. The CDR3 sequence is 17 residues long. Germline CDR1 reads LGHNT; CDR2 reads FRNRAP. With V trimmed by 0 bases and J by 10 bases, 13 bases remained unmatched. The CDR3 nucleotides read TGTGCTAGTGGTTTGGTACCGACAGGGGCGTCCGGCGGAAAACTGTTTTTT. It encodes CASGLVPTGASGGKLFF.

V and J are TRBV9 and TRBJ2-3, with a tentative D call TRBD2 (5 bases). In germline, CDR1 is SGDLS, CDR2 YYNGEE. V lost 6 bases to trimming and J lost 2 bases, with 10 bases between them. The CDR3 length is 13 residues. This CDR3 reads CASNQRYTDTQYF. The CDR3 DNA reads TGTGCCAGCAACCAGCGGTACACAGATACGCAGTATTTT.

The chain recombines TRBV24-1 with TRBJ2-2; the D is unclear. Germline-derived CDR1 and CDR2 are KGHDR and SFDVKD. The CDR3 covers 14 residues. V gave up 3 bases and J gave up 3 bases, with 7 bases separating them. Written as DNA, the CDR3 is TGTGCCACCAGTGATAGTGTGGACACCGGGGAGCTGTTTTTT. It translates to CATSDSVDTGELFF.

CDR3 nucleotide sequence: TGTGCCAGCACTCCCCAGGTTGGACAGGGGGCTCTGGATACGCAGTATTTT. Translating gives CASTPQVGQGALDTQYF. The V and J genes are TRBV9 and TRBJ2-3, with TRBD1 matching over 11 bases. V shed 6 bases, J shed 6 bases, and the junction held 15 bases outside the gene matches. The V gene's germline CDR1 is SGDLS and CDR2 YYNGEE. The CDR3 extends over 17 amino acids.

The chain has TRBV2 and TRBJ1-4; 7 nucleotides agree with TRBD1. J gave up 5 bases and V 5 bases, and 5 bases lay outside the gene matches. Looked up from germline, CDR1 is SNHLY and CDR2 is FYNNEI. The CDR3 is 14 residues long. In DNA, the CDR3 is TGTGCCAGCAGTCCAAGCAGGGGGAATGAAAAACTGTTTTTT. Translating it yields CASSPSRGNEKLFF.

The V call is TRBV19, the J call TRBJ2-3; 7 nucleotides agree with TRBD1. Unmatched junction bases numbered 7, after V lost 4 bases and J lost 6 bases. The length of the CDR3 is 14 residues. Germline V CDR1 and CDR2: LNHDA, SQIVND (reference sequence). The CDR3 region has the DNA TGTGCCAGTAGTAGGGACAGCTGGGCGGATACGCAGTATTTT. It is translated as CASSRDSWADTQYF.

This chain joins TRBV7-9 and TRBJ1-4; D not resolved. V was pared by 1 base and J by 7 bases, with 10 bases between. The CDR3 is 14 amino acids. The germline gives CDR1 SEHNR, CDR2 FQNEAQ (reference sequence). CDR3 sequence reads: CASSLGLPGEKLFF. For the CDR3, the DNA is TGTGCCAGCAGCTTAGGGCTACCTGGTGAAAAACTGTTTTTT. Supplemented by reference TRBV7-9 and TRBJ1-4, the full variable domain reads DTGVSQNPRHKITKRGQNVTFRCDPISEHNRLYWYRQTLGQGPEFLTYFQNEAQLEKSRLLSDRFSAERPKGSFSTLEIQRTEQGDSAMYLCASSLGLPGEKLFFGSGTQLSVL.

The chain uses TRBV19 and TRBJ2-3; TRBD2 might be the D (7 bases). The CDR3 is 15 residues long. Germline V lookup: CDR1 LNHDA, CDR2 SQIVND (reference sequence). The V end was cut by 6 bases, the J end by 3 bases, with 16 bases between. For the CDR3, the DNA is TGTGCCAGTAGGTTTAGGGGGGGGCCAACAGATACGCAGTATTTT. It is translated as CASRFRGGPTDTQYF.

This clone came up a few times. This chain joins TRBV5-5 and TRBJ2-7; TRBD1 or TRBD2 may be the D gene (5 bases each). The CDR3 length is 15 residues. Trimming cost V 6 bases and J 3 bases, with 19 bases left between them. The germline V gene encodes CDR1 SGHKS and CDR2 YYEKEE (reference sequence). CDR3 in amino acids: CASTPEGTVDYEQYV. The CDR3, as DNA: TGTGCCAGCACTCCAGAAGGGACGGTGGACTACGAGCAGTACGTC.

The V and J genes are TRBV11-3 and TRBJ2-1; TRBD2 aligns across 7 bases. The germline V gene encodes CDR1 SGHNT and CDR2 YENEEA. This CDR3 region has 15 residues. Losses at the gene ends were 5 bases for V and 6 bases for J; bases not matched to a gene: 10. CDR3 sequence: CASSPRGDSRNEQFF. In DNA form, the CDR3 reads TGTGCCAGCAGCCCCCGGGGGGACTCCCGCAATGAGCAGTTCTTC.

The rearrangement joins TRBV2 to TRBJ1-2, with 9 bases aligning to TRBD1. J lost 2 bases, V lost 4 bases, and 5 bases had no gene match. Germline CDR1 is SNHLY and CDR2 is FYNNEI. CDR3 size: 15 residues. In DNA form, the CDR3 reads TGTGCCAGCAGTGTCGACAGGGGGGTCAACTATGGCTACACCTTC. It is translated as CASSVDRGVNYGYTF.

This chain links TRBV24-1 with TRBJ2-1, with D hard to call. Trimming removed 5 bases at V and 4 bases at J, with 11 bases between. The length of the CDR3 is 14 residues. In germline, CDR1 is KGHDR, CDR2 SFDVKD. CDR3 nucleotides: TGTGCCACCAGTGGTACTGGACGGTACAATGAGCAGTTCTTC. Translating it yields CATSGTGRYNEQFF.

The chain joins TRBV24-1 to TRBJ2-3, with 11 positions matching TRBD1. The CDR3 contains 15 residues. With 3 bases clipped from V and 5 bases from J, the junction kept 3 bases outside the gene matches. Germline V gene lookup returns CDR1 KGHDR and CDR2 SFDVKD. CDR3 protein: CATSDGQGAGDTQYF. Here the CDR3 DNA reads TGTGCCACCAGTGATGGACAGGGGGCAGGAGATACGCAGTATTTT.

The V and J genes are TRBV7-2 and TRBJ1-5; no clear D gene. Germline V gene lookup returns CDR1 SGHTA and CDR2 FQGNSA. Deletions cut 2 bases from V and 4 bases from J, with 6 bases between. The CDR3 length is 13 residues. In DNA form, the CDR3 reads TGTGCCAGCAGCTTAAGAGGGAATCAGCCCCAGCATTTT. The encoded protein is CASSLRGNQPQHF. Drawing the rest from reference TRBV7-2 and TRBJ1-5, the complete variable domain is GAGVSQSPSNKVTEKGKDVELRCDPISGHTALYWYRQSLGQGLEFLIYFQGNSAPDKSGLPSDRFSAERTGGSVSTLTIQRTQQEDSAVYLCASSLRGNQPQHFGDGTRLSIL.